These 4 T cell receptor beta chains were all obtained from the same sample, sequenced in a study of T cell responses to AZD1222 COVID-19 vaccine. TCRdb's copy holds only in-frame clones and misses some; the assay was immunoSEQ multiplex PCR. The data contain about 140,000 clones, roughly 91% of them seen just once; the ten biggest clones take up approximately 5%. Sequenced here: peripheral blood, sampled on day 0 of AZD1222 vaccination. Source of these receptors: an adult in good health.

DNA for the CDR3: TGTGCTAGTGGGGGGACCGGGACAGCGTCCTACGAGCAGTACTTC. This translates into CASGGTGTASYEQYF. The V and J genes are TRBV12-5 and TRBJ2-7, with 7 nucleotides matching TRBD1. Germline CDR1 LGHNT, CDR2 FRNRAP. This CDR3 region has 15 residues. J gave up 1 base and V 6 bases, and 9 bases lay outside the gene matches.

The genes are TRBV18 and TRBJ1-1, with no clear D. The germline V gene encodes CDR1 KGHSH and CDR2 LQKENI. CDR3 length: 16 amino acids. V was trimmed by 2 bases and J by 0 bases, leaving 13 bases between them. The CDR3, as DNA: TGTGCCAGCTCACCAGCGTTTGGTGACCTGAACACTGAAGCTTTCTTT. Translation: CASSPAFGDLNTEAFF.

The chain has TRBV7-8 and TRBJ1-5, with TRBD1 identical over 9 bases. The CDR3 runs to 18 residues. Germline V lookup: CDR1 SGHVS, CDR2 FQNEAQ. Trimming cost V 5 bases and J 0 bases; bases outside gene matches: 11. The CDR3 loop reads CASSPRRGTGNSNQPQHF. CDR3 nucleotides: TGTGCCAGCAGCCCGAGGAGGGGGACAGGGAATAGCAATCAGCCCCAGCATTTT. Looking up the rest from reference TRBV7-8 and TRBJ1-5 gives the full variable domain: GAGVSQSPRYKVAKRGQDVALRCDPISGHVSLFWYQQALGQGPEFLTYFQNEAQLDKSGLPSDRFFAERPEGSVSTLKIQRTQQEDSAVYLCASSPRRGTGNSNQPQHFGDGTRLSIL.

Here the CDR3 reads CASSPRTDGYGYTF. CDR3 DNA: TGCGCCAGCAGCCCGAGGACAGATGGCTATGGCTACACCTTC. This sequence joins TRBV5-1 and TRBJ1-2, with D perhaps matching TRBD1 (6 bases). The germline V and J ends were trimmed by 4 bases and 4 bases, with 14 bases remaining between them. The CDR3 runs to 14 residues. In germline, CDR1 is SGHRS, CDR2 YFSETQ.